This entry is about one T cell receptor (beta chain). The antigen remains undetermined. The sample originates from a study of CD8+CD57+ T cells in acquired aplastic anemia. Study-wide findings and caveats: Patients and controls shared 25 to 30 CD8+ CDR3 sequences, which appeared highly expressed in patients and within their immunodominant clones.

Investigators profiled TCR beta VDJ and CDR3 from genomic DNA template. TCRdb itself ran the reads through MiXCR, one entry per CDR3 protein. The data show about 200,000 distinct CDR3 sequences, about 62% seen once. All patients picked for sequencing had shown, by flow cytometry, an expansion of CD8+CD57+ cells. The V end lost 4 bases, the J end lost 4 bases, and 6 bases lay between the germline ends. The CDR3 has 12 amino acids. Sequenced: sorted CD4+, CD8+, or CD8+CD57+ T cells (not recorded which) from PBMCs. The receptor was derived from a human donor with aplastic anemia. J is TRBJ2-3 and V is TRBV12-3 or TRBV12-4; D perhaps matches TRBD2 (5 bases). The CDR3 coding sequence is TGTGCCAGCAGTTACGGGGCAGATACGCAGTATTTT. It encodes CASSYGADTQYF.